This T cell receptor (beta chain) stems from a study of control samples from healthy donors and cancer patients. Repertoires were generated with immunoSEQ multiplex PCR, while TCRdb's copy carries only in-frame clones and drops some. This table holds roughly 55,000 clones, approximately 91% found once. V was clipped by 2 bases and J by 7 bases; unmatched bases: 4. The CDR3 runs 14 residues. Germline CDR1 reads MNHEY; CDR2 reads SMNVEV (reference sequence). Sample: blood. The gene calls are TRBV27 and TRBJ1-2, with 10 bases identical to TRBD1. The sequence was obtained from a man over 45 in good health. CDR3 in amino acids: CASSLSRTGGGYTF. The CDR3 DNA reads TGTGCCAGCAGTTTAAGTAGGACAGGGGGTGGCTACACCTTC.